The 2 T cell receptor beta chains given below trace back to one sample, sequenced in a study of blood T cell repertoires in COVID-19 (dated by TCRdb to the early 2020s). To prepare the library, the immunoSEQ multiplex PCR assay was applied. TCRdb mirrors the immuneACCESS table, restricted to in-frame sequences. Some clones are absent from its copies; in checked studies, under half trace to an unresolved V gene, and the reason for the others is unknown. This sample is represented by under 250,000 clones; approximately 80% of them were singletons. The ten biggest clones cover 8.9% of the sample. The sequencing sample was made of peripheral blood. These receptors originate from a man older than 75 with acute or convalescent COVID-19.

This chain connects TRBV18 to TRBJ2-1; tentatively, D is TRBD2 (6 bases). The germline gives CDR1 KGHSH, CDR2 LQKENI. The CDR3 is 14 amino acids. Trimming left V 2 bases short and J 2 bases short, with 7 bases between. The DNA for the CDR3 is TGTGCCAGCTCACCAGGGGAGGCCTACAATGAGCAGTTCTTC. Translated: CASSPGEAYNEQFF.

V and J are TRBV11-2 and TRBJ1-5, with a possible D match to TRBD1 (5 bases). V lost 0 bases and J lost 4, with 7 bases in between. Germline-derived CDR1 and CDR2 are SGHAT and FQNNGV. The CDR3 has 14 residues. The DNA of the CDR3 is TGTGCCAGCAGCTTAGATCGGGGGAATCAGCCCCAGCATTTT. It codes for CASSLDRGNQPQHF.